Sequencing of this TCR beta chain was carried out in a study of PD-1 blockade in classical Hodgkin lymphoma. In germline, CDR1 is SEHNR, CDR2 FQNEAQ (reference sequence). The V end was cut by 5 bases, the J end by 5 bases, with 16 bases between. The CDR3 loop spans 14 amino acids. Produced via immunoSEQ multiplex PCR; TCRdb's table is partial and in-frame only. Here the sample spans 20,000 to 25,000 clones, approximately 80% being singletons. No patient escaped relapse after autologous stem cell transplantation, and brentuximab vedotin exposure varied. The clonotype originates from a human donor with classical Hodgkin lymphoma. J is TRBJ2-7 and V is TRBV7-9, with a weak D call TRBD1 (6 bases). Sequencing was performed on peripheral blood mononuclear cells (PBMCs), taken before the second cycle of nivolumab. In DNA, the CDR3 is TGTGCCAGCAGCCGTATTACAGGGTTAAACGAGCAGTACTTC. Protein: CASSRITGLNEQYF.